This TCR beta chain was obtained from a study of T cell repertoires in cytomegalovirus infection (dated by TCRdb to between 2017 and 2020). In terms of the full investigation: Peptide stimulations targeted recently identified HLA-C-restricted CMV epitopes, whose presentation resists viral immunomodulation, together with well-studied HLA-B-restricted epitopes. Because public TCR beta signatures pointed to carriage of CMV infection together with the matching HLA type, the HLA type of each donor mattered for the analysis. Findings and caveats that apply to the study as a whole: Carriers of CMV infection plus the relevant HLA type were discriminated by the cumulative frequency of public TCR beta family members in the study cohort and in an independent approximately 360-donor cohort. In the ex vivo response, HLA-C-restricted CMV-specific TCR beta clonotypes were dominant, and in two of eight donors the single most frequent clonotype came from this HLA-C-restricted group.

The table lists this clonotype with many counts. Its target antigen remains unknown. Nothing much larger sits one base from this clone, and base qualities are not available. In light of the paper, this sample's treatment or condition label describes: in vitro stimulation with specific CMV peptide epitopes to enrich CMV-specific T cells. Data came from an Illumina HiSeq 1500. Through fastp at Q25 and MiXCR, TCRdb rebuilt clones from the public reads, retaining in-frame beta chains. Rows are unified per CDR3 protein, each entry keeping the most common DNA and genes. The sample table holds roughly 90,000 distinct CDR3 sequences, of which more than 20% were seen once. Roughly 50% of the sample is held by the ten biggest clonotypes. V and J are trimmed by 5 bases and 4 bases, and the gene matches miss 5 bases of the junction. Including cysteine and phenylalanine, the CDR3 has 15 amino acids. Only the CDR3 part of the read is kept: 45 bases, read in frame from the first base. The germline V gene specifies SGHTA as CDR1 and FQGNSA as CDR2.

The chain employs TRBV7-2 and TRBJ2-3, with TRBD2 identical over 11 junction bases. The sequences come from CD8+ T cells from cultured PBMCs, collected from culture after CMV antigen stimulation. The source is a human donor in good health (CMV status not recorded). Some clones in this sample may be carry-over from other donors' samples. Here is the DNA: TGTGCCAGCAGCCAACTAGCGGGAGTCCCAGATACGCAGTATTTT. Its protein is CASSQLAGVPDTQYF.